This TCR beta chain emerged from a study of CD8 T cells in Susac syndrome. Study outcomes and limitations: In its TCR sequencing and HLA analysis, the study acknowledged that the number of individuals was relatively small.

About this clonotype: Its cognate antigen is unknown.

Matching for age and sex applied to the controls, who were healthy donors. The CDR3 is 16 amino acids. Trimming took off 4 bases at V and 3 bases at J, with 18 bases between the two ends. The germline V gene has CDR1 PRHDT and CDR2 FYEKMQ (reference sequence). With random hexamers, roughly 0.5 to 1 ug RNA was reverse transcribed. immunoSEQ multiplex PCR amplified TCR beta CDR3 across 54 Vbeta, 13 Jbeta. TCRdb passed the immunoSEQ multiplex PCR reads through MiXCR, listing each CDR3 protein once. The data show about 69,000 distinct CDR3 sequences, 95% seen once. This chain joins TRBV13 and TRBJ1-1; D perhaps matches TRBD1 (6 bases). This TCR was recovered from a human donor in good health. Sample: CD8+ T cells from PBMCs. The chain's CDR3 is CASSSVDRWGDTEAFF. As DNA, the CDR3 is TGTGCCAGCAGCTCGGTAGACAGGTGGGGGGACACTGAAGCTTTCTTT.